This record looks at one T cell receptor (beta chain) sequence and its context. Antigen: not known. The entry originates in a study of high-grade serous ovarian cancer treatment subgroups. Study-level findings and limits: Repertoire similarity ranged roughly 0.095 to 0.79 between tumors of one patient.

Clones were read by immunoSEQ multiplex PCR, and TCRdb kept only the in-frame ones, dropping some. The sample carries some 15,000 clones, 86% recorded once. CDR1 SGHRS and CDR2 YFSETQ come from the germline V gene. This CDR3 contains 14 residues. With 0 bases removed from V and 6 bases from J, the gap between germline ends came to 9 bases. Tumor samples were taken before definitive surgery or chemotherapy. This chain joins TRBV5-1 and TRBJ2-2; TRBD1 is a possible D gene (5 bases). Sequenced material: tumor tissue. The TCR sequence derives from a human donor with high-grade serous ovarian cancer. The CDR3 reads CASSLAYRPGELFF. The CDR3, as DNA: TGCGCCAGCAGCTTGGCCTACAGGCCCGGGGAGCTGTTTTTT.